This T cell receptor beta chain was identified during a study of radiotherapy plus CTLA-4 blockade in lung cancer. Study-wide context: Objective responses were recorded in around 18% of patients, with disease control recorded in 25% to 40%.

Produced via immunoSEQ multiplex PCR; TCRdb's table is partial and in-frame only. Among about 87,000 clones listed, around 87% were seen once. Sample: peripheral blood, taken from a patient treated with radiotherapy plus ipilimumab. This clonotype was obtained from a human donor with non-small cell lung cancer that progressed on radiotherapy plus ipilimumab.

CDR3 sequence: CASSPHVQGANTEAFF. The CDR3 DNA is TGTGCCAGCAGCCCGCATGTGCAGGGCGCGAACACTGAAGCTTTCTTT. The chain joins TRBV11-3 to TRBJ1-1, with a weak D call TRBD1 (5 bases). The V and J ends lost 5 bases and 1 base respectively, with 17 bases between them. The V gene's germline CDR1 is SGHNT and CDR2 YENEEA. This CDR3 comprises 16 residues. Full variable domain (outside the CDR3, taken from reference TRBV11-3 and TRBJ1-1): EAGVVQSPRYKIIEKKQPVAFWCNPISGHNTLYWYLQNLGQGPELLIRYENEEAVDDSQLPKDRFSAERLKGVDSTLKIQPAELGDSAVYLCASSPHVQGANTEAFFGQGTRLTVV.